This record concerns one T cell receptor (beta chain) sequence. There is no known antigen for this receptor. No quality values exist for individual bases; no much larger clone is one base distant. The donors were healthy, HIV-negative adults with no recently reported acute infections or vaccinations. All donors were Caucasian adults living in Nashville, Tennessee, USA. Magnetic negative selection was used to enrich CD4+ T cells, after which naive cells were positively selected on CD45RA and the negative fraction became the memory subset. Blood was collected by leukapheresis, and PBMCs were isolated by Ficoll-Histopaque density gradient centrifugation and then cryopreserved in liquid nitrogen vapor phase. Analytical flow cytometry was used to check the purity and quantity of every magnetically sorted T cell population. From each sorted fraction, genomic DNA was isolated and quantified by UV absorbance on a Nanodrop 2000c.

The sample originates from a study of shared clonotypes between healthy human individuals (dated by TCRdb to about 2020). With regard to the full study: The cohort included three men and two women between 18 and 49 years of age. Per donor, three plates each were used for CD4 naive and CD4 memory, two for CD8 naive, and one for CD8 memory. The study deeply sequenced blood TCR repertoires of about 5 healthy adults to estimate repertoire size and the extent of clonotype sharing between individuals. To increase sequencing depth and limit assay-specific biases, different laboratories used diverse techniques to prepare libraries and sequence TCR repertoires. Each donor's leukapheresis produced roughly between roughly 0.85 and 9.5 billion PBMCs. The paper as a whole reports these results and caveats: Sampling was restricted to blood, and TCR repertoires in tissue are likely to differ from TCR repertoires in blood. Rarefaction of sorted-subset datasets indicated incomplete sequencing despite the large sequencing depth. Pairwise subsampling led to the expectation that sequencing depth would affect the degree of clonotype sharing among donors. The small number of donors limited the genetic and exposure-history diversity represented. When a handful of donors were compared, the shared fraction of clonotypes was around 4.6% for naive CD4, approximately 3.5% for naive CD8, 2% to 2.5% for memory CD4, and 0.35% to 0.4% for memory CD8. Estimated clonotype richness was generally larger for naive than for memory subsets. Higher generation probabilities were observed for clonotypes shared by all four sorted-subset donors than for non-shared clonotypes.

Including the terminal cysteine and phenylalanine, the CDR3 comprises 13 residues. Here the CDR3 DNA is all that survives: 39 bases in frame from base 1. Deletion took 10 bases off V and 7 bases off J, with a span of 16 bases between the germline ends. CDR1 and CDR2 are drawn from the germline V gene: MDHEN, SYDVKM. TCR CDR3 regions were amplified from genomic DNA by multiplex PCR using the deep immunoSEQ assay. Extracted genomic DNA from each cell subset was spread evenly across all wells of several immunoSEQ 96-well plates, with each plate serving as a replicate. Each replicate PCR for sorted subsets received 150 to 250 ng genomic DNA, equal to 28,000 or so T cell genomes. Purified libraries were measured with a Qubit 3.0 fluorometer, size-checked on a Bioanalyzer 2100, and measured again with the KAPA Library Quantification kit. Each immunoSEQ 96-well plate was sequenced on its own single-read 150-cycle Illumina NextSeq 550 flow cell. As for how the authors treated the data: Because the immunoSEQ output held only junctional sequences and lacked quality scores, the filtering could not match the filtering applied to full-length reads. To assign V/J genes and CDR3, sequences were annotated against IMGT germline references using PyIR, a Python wrapper for IgBLAST v1.9. Reads were filtered out if the reads had weak V/J assignments (E-value above 1e-6), no CDR3, stop codons, out-of-frame junctions, or ambiguous translated residues. A V3J clonotype was defined by an identical inferred V gene, J gene, and CDR3 amino acid sequence. The percentage overlap between two repertoires was calculated by dividing the number of shared unique clonotypes by the size of the smaller repertoire. Three approaches were used to assess repertoire richness: RTK rarefaction, the Chao1 estimator, and Recon v2.1 estimates of unobserved clonotypes. Generation probabilities were computed with OLGA for all TCRbeta clonotypes obtained by the gDNA method from a handful of donors. This is the immuneACCESS table as TCRdb keeps it, with only in-frame sequences that have V and J called. A part of the clones is gone; compared with another copy, unresolved V genes explain less than half, and the rest is unexplained. V and J calls and clone size are given by that table; D and trimming were obtained from the DNA. The sample profile shows about 1.1 million clones; about four fifths of them were found once. The ten largest clones capture around 0.6% of the sample.

Recombination joined TRBV28 with TRBJ2-2, with no reliable assignment of the D segment. Material: memory CD4+ T cells from PBMCs. Taken with the paper, the label for cell subset or site translates to: CD45RA-negative fraction. The TCR comes from a man aged 18-30 years in good health. Some clones in this sample may be carry-over from other donors' samples. CDR3 protein: CAIRSTVGGELFF. The DNA sequence is given as TGTGCCATTCGATCCACTGTGGGCGGGGAGCTGTTTTTT.